The 17 T cell receptor gamma chains presented below share a single source sample, sequenced in a study of gamma-delta chains in newborns, infants, children. TCRdb re-identified clones in the reads via CATT. Seen here are 110 to 150 gamma-chain clones, 32% observed once, and the top ten hold 40% to 55%. The sample was blood. These receptors came from a child who was a newborn, infant or young child, either healthy, febrile or measles-vaccinated (not recorded which).

This rearrangement joins TRGV9 to TRGJ1 or TRGJ2. Here the J gene was assigned by germline matching of the DNA, as TCRdb has none. The CDR3 has 15 residues. Trimming cost V 0 bases and J 2 bases; bases outside gene matches: 7. CDR1 and CDR2 from the germline V gene are GITISATS and ISYDGTV (reference sequence). The CDR3 spells CALWEVRTYYYKKLF. DNA for the CDR3: TGTGCCTTGTGGGAGGTGCGGACATATTATTATAAGAAACTCTTT.

On this clone itself: This sequence may be a read error, since a much larger clone differs from it by one base. CDR3 in DNA: TGTGCCTCCTGGGACAGCTATAGTAGTGATTGGATCAAGACGTTT. Amino acids: CASWDSYSSDWIKTF. The chain recombines TRGV3 with TRGJP2. TCRdb supplies no J gene; here it was assigned by aligning the nucleotide sequence to germline. This CDR3 spans 15 amino acids. Germline assignment: CDR1 VTNTFY and CDR2 YDVSTARD (reference sequence).

By sample fraction, this clone is large. In the same sample, other DNA sequences code for this CDR3. The genes are TRGV9 and TRGJP. The J gene, missing from TCRdb, was assigned here through DNA to germline matching. Germline trimming cut 3 bases from V and 7 bases from J; bases unmatched to any gene: 3. Germline-derived CDR1 and CDR2 are GITISATS and ISYDGTV (reference sequence). CDR3 length: 15 residues. The CDR3 protein is CALWESELGKKIKVF. In nucleotides, the CDR3 is TGTGCCTTGTGGGAGTCGGAGTTGGGCAAAAAAATCAAGGTATTT.

Notes on this clone: The germline gene is not matched at one end of the junction; a read error may be the cause. In the same sample, other DNA sequences code for this CDR3. V gene TRGV9 combines with J gene TRGJ1 or TRGJ2. The J gene, not given by TCRdb, was assigned here from a germline match of the nucleotide sequence. CDR1 and CDR2 from the germline V gene are GITISATS and ISYDGTV (reference sequence). This CDR3 is built from 11 residues. CDR3: CALWVNYKKLF. DNA of the CDR3: TGTGCCCTGTGGGTAAATTATAAGAAACTCTTT.

This clone came up a few times. The CDR3 sequence is CALWESNELGKKIKVF. As DNA, the CDR3 is TGTGCCTTGTGGGAGAGCAACGAGTTGGGCAAAAAAATCAAGGTATTT. The chain recombines TRGV9 with TRGJP. The J gene was missing in TCRdb and was found by matching the end of the DNA to germline. The junction had 6 bases not matched to a gene; V was cut back by 3 bases and J by 7 bases. The CDR3 covers 16 residues. The germline V gene encodes CDR1 GITISATS and CDR2 ISYDGTV (reference sequence).

V is TRGV4 and J is TRGJ1 or TRGJ2. TCRdb lists no J gene, so it was determined here by aligning the DNA to germline. The CDR3 extends over 12 amino acids. With V trimmed by 4 bases and J by 4 bases, 4 bases remained unmatched. CDR1 is EGSTGY and CDR2 is YDSYTSSV in the germline V gene. The CDR3 coding sequence is TGTGCCACCTGGGAAGGGTATTATAAGAAACTCTTT. Encoded protein: CATWEGYYKKLF.

This clone is large by share. This sequence joins TRGV3 and TRGJP2. The CDR3 sequence is 15 residues long. J gave up 0 bases and V 1 base, and 2 bases lay outside the gene matches. From germline, CDR1 is VTNTFY and CDR2 YDVSTARD (reference sequence). The chain's CDR3 is CATWDSYSSDWIKTF. In DNA form, the CDR3 reads TGTGCCACCTGGGACAGCTATAGTAGTGATTGGATCAAGACGTTT.

Comment on this clone: This clone may be a read error of a much larger clone one base away. The J gene is TRGJP, the V gene TRGV9. Germline matching of the DNA provided the J gene here, since TCRdb leaves it blank. Germline V gene lookup returns CDR1 GITISATS and CDR2 ISYDGTV (reference sequence). There are 17 residues in the CDR3. CDR3: CAVWEVYGELGKKIKVF. The DNA of the CDR3 is TGTGCCGTGTGGGAGGTGTACGGAGAGTTGGGCAAAAAAATCAAGGTATTT.

Turning to this clone: Possible read error: a much larger clone is one base away. V usage is TRGV9 and J usage is TRGJP. No J segment appears in TCRdb, so it was assigned here by matching the sequence to germline. The junction had 8 bases not matched to a gene; V was cut back by 0 bases and J by 9 bases. The CDR3 extends over 17 amino acids. Germline lookup yields CDR1 GITISATS and CDR2 ISYDGTV (reference sequence). CDR3 bases: TGTGCCTTGTGGGAGGTGTACCGGGTGTTGGGCAAAAAAATCAAGGTATTT. It is translated as CALWEVYRVLGKKIKVF.

This clone turned up a few times. The chain uses TRGV9 and TRGJ1 or TRGJ2. In the absence of a J gene in TCRdb, the DNA was matched to germline to assign it here. CDR3 length: 13 amino acids. J was trimmed by 11 bases and V by 1 base; bases with no gene match: 11. Germline assignment: CDR1 GITISATS and CDR2 ISYDGTV (reference sequence). The CDR3 protein is CALWEVSSSEKLF. The CDR3 DNA follows: TGTGCCTTGTGGGAGGTCTCTTCGTCGGAGAAACTCTTT.

This clone is termed large. This CDR3 is also generated by other DNA sequences in the sample. The chain uses TRGV9 and TRGJP. Germline matching of the DNA provided the J gene here, since TCRdb leaves it blank. Germline CDR1 GITISATS, CDR2 ISYDGTV (reference sequence). Trimming removed 1 base from V and 4 bases from J; junction bases left unmatched: 7. The CDR3 contains 18 residues. The CDR3, as DNA: TGTGCCTTGTGGGAGGTCGCCGTACAAGAGTTGGGCAAAAAAATCAAGGTATTT. Translated, it gives CALWEVAVQELGKKIKVF.

The chain uses TRGV9 and TRGJ1 or TRGJ2. The J gene is not listed in TCRdb, so it was assigned here from a DNA match to germline. The V gene end was trimmed by 1 base and the J gene end by 8 bases; junction bases not matched to a gene: 2. The germline V gene has CDR1 GITISATS and CDR2 ISYDGTV (reference sequence). There are 11 residues in the CDR3. DNA of the CDR3: TGTGCCTTGTGGGAGGTTAATAAGAAACTCTTT. Protein sequence: CALWEVNKKLF.

By share of the sample, this clone is large. This chain connects TRGV9 to TRGJP. TCRdb supplies no J gene; here it was assigned by aligning the nucleotide sequence to germline. Per germline, CDR1 GITISATS and CDR2 ISYDGTV (reference sequence). After removal of 1 base from V and 1 base from J, the junction contained 4 bases not matched to a gene. The CDR3 runs 18 residues. Here the CDR3 reads CALWEVQGQELGKKIKVF. DNA of the CDR3: TGTGCCTTGTGGGAGGTTCAAGGGCAAGAGTTGGGCAAAAAAATCAAGGTATTT.

As for this clone: This likely traces to a read error, being one base from a far larger clone. The chain uses TRGV9 and TRGJP. Here the J gene came from matching the DNA to germline, since TCRdb omits it. CDR1 GITISATS and CDR2 ISYDGTV come from the germline V gene (reference sequence). J gave up 5 bases and V 0 bases, and 1 base lay outside the gene matches. The length of the CDR3 is 16 residues. CDR3 region: CALWEVKELGKKIKVF. CDR3 nucleotides: TGTGCCTTGTGGGAGGTGAAAGAGTTGGGCAAAAAAATCAAGGTATTT.

In its sample, this clone was seen a few times. With a far larger clone one base away, a read error is the likely cause. In the same sample, other DNA sequences code for this CDR3. There is no J gene call, but TRGV9 is given as the V gene. This CDR3 is 16 amino acids long. CDR1 is GITISATS and CDR2 is ISYDGTV in the germline V gene (reference sequence). The CDR3 loop reads CALWEVQELGKKIKVF. The CDR3 nucleotides read TGTGCCTTGTGGGAGGTGCAAGAGTTGGGCAAAAAAATCAAAGTATTT.

This clone occurred a few times. The same CDR3 can be traced to other DNA sequences in this sample. The J gene is TRGJP, the V gene TRGV9. TCRdb does not report a J gene; here it was assigned by matching the DNA to germline references. The CDR3 is 15 amino acids. CDR1 and CDR2 (germline): GITISATS, ISYDGTV (reference sequence). After removal of 0 bases from V and 7 bases from J, the junction contained 0 bases not matched to a gene. CDR3 nucleotides: TGTGCCTTGTGGGAGGTGGAGTTGGGCAAAAAAATCAAGGTATTT. Translated: CALWEVELGKKIKVF.

This clone qualifies as large. The chain employs TRGV4 and TRGJ1 or TRGJ2. No J segment appears in TCRdb, so it was assigned here by matching the sequence to germline. Losses at the gene ends were 1 base for V and 3 bases for J; bases not matched to a gene: 3. The germline gives CDR1 EGSTGY, CDR2 YDSYTSSV. The CDR3 covers 13 residues. CDR3 sequence reads: CATWDGSYYKKLF. Written as DNA, the CDR3 is TGTGCCACCTGGGATGGTTCTTATTATAAGAAACTCTTT.